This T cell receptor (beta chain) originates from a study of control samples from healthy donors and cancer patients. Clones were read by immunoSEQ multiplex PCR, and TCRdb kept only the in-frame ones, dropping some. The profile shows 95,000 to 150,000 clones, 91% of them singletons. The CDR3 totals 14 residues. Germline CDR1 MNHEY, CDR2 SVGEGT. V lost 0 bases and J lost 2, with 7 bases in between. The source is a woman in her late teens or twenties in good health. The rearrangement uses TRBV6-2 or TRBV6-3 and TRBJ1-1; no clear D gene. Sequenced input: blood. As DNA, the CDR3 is TGTGCCAGCAGTTACTCACACACAAACACTGAAGCTTTCTTT. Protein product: CASSYSHTNTEAFF.